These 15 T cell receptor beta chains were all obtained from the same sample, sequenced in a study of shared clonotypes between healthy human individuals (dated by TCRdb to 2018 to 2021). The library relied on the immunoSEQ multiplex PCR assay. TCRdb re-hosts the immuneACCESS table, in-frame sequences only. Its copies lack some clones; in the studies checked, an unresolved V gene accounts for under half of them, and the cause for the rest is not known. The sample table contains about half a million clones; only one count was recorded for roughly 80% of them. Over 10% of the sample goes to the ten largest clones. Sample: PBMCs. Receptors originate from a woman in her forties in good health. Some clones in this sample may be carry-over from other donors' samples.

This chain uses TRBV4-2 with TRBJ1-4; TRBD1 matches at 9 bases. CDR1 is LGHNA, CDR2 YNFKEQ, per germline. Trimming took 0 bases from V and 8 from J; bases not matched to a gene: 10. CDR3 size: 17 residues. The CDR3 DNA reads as TGTGCCAGCAGCCAAGACTTTGGGGGACAGGGACGGGAAAAACTGTTTTTT. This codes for CASSQDFGGQGREKLFF.

In nucleotides, the CDR3 is TGTGCCAGCAGCCCAGGGACTAGTCGAGATACGCAGTATTTT. Translated: CASSPGTSRDTQYF. V is TRBV7-3 and J is TRBJ2-3, with 8 bases that match TRBD2. Germline V gene sequence: CDR1 SGHTA, CDR2 FQGTGA. Trimming at V came to 5 bases and at J to 5 bases, leaving 6 bases not matched to a gene. CDR3 length equals 14 residues.

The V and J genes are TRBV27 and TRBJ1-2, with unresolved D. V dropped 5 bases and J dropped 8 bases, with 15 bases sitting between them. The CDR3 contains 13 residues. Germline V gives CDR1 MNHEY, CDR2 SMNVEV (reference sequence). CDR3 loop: CASSPPHPGGYTF. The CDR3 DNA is TGTGCCAGCAGTCCTCCTCACCCGGGGGGCTACACCTTC.

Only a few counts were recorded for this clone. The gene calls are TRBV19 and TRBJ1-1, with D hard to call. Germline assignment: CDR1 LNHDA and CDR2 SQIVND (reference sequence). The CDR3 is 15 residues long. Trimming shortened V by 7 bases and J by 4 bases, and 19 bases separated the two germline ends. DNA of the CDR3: TGTGCCAGTACCCCCGTTAGGGCGGCAGGCACTGAAGCTTTCTTT. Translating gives CASTPVRAAGTEAFF.

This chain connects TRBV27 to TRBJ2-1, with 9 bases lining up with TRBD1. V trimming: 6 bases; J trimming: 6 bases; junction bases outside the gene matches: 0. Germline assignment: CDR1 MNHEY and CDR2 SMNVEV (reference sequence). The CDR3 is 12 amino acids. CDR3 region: CASRTGGNEQFF. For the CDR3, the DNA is TGTGCCAGCAGGACAGGGGGCAATGAGCAGTTCTTC.

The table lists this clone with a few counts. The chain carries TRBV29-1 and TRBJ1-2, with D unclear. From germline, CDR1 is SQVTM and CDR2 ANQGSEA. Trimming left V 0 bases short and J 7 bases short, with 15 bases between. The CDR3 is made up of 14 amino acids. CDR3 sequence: CSVEDFSRLAGYTF. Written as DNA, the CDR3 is TGCAGCGTTGAAGATTTTAGCCGTCTGGCTGGCTACACCTTC.

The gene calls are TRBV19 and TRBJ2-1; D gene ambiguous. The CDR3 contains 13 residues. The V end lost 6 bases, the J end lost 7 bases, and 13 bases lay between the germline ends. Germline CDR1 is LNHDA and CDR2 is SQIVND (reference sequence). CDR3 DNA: TGTGCCAGTAGCTATAATTGGGGTAATGAGCAGTTCTTC. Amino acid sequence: CASSYNWGNEQFF.

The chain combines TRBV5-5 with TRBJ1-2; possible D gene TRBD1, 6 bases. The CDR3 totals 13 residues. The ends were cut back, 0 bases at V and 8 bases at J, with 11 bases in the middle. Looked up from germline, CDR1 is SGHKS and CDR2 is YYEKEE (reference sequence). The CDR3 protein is CASSLAGGRGYTF. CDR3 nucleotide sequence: TGTGCCAGCAGCTTGGCCGGGGGCAGAGGCTACACCTTC.

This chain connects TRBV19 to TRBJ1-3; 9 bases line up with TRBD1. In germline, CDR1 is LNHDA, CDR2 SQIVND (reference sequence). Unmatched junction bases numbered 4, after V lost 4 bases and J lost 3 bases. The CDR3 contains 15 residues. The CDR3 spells CASSTQGASGNTIYF. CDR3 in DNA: TGTGCCAGTAGTACACAGGGGGCGAGTGGAAACACCATATATTTT.

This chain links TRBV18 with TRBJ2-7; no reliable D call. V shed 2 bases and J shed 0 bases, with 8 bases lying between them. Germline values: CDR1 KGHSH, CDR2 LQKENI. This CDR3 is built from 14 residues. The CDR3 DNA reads TGTGCCAGCTCACCAGACAACAACTCCTACGAGCAGTACTTC. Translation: CASSPDNNSYEQYF.

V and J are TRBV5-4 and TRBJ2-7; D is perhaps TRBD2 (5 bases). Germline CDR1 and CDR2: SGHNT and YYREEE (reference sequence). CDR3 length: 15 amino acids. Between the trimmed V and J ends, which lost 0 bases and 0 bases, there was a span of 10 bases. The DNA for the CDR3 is TGTGCCAGCAGCTTGGGTAGCCGGGGCTCCTACGAGCAGTACTTC. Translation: CASSLGSRGSYEQYF.

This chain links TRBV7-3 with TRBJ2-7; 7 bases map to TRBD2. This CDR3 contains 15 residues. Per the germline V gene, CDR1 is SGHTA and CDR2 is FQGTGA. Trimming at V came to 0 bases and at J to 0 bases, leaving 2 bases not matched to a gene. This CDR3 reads CASSLTSGNSYEQYF. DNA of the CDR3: TGTGCCAGCAGCTTAACGAGCGGGAACTCCTACGAGCAGTACTTC.

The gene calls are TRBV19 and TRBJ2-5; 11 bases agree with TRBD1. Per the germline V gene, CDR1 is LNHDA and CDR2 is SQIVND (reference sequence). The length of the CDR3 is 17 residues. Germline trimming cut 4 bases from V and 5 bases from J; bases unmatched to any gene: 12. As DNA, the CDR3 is TGTGCCAGTAGTACGCGGACAGGGGGCGGAAATCTCGAGACCCAGTACTTC. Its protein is CASSTRTGGGNLETQYF.

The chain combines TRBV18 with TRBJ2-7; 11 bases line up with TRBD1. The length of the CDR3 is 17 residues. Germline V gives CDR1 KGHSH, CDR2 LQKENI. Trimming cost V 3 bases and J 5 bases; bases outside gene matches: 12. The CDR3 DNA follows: TGTGCCAGCTCACCCTTTCTACCGGGACAGGGGGTTCACGAGCAGTACTTC. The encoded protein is CASSPFLPGQGVHEQYF.

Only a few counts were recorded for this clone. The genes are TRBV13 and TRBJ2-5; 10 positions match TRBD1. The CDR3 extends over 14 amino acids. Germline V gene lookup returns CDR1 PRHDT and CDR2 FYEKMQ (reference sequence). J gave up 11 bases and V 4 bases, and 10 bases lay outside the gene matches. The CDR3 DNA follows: TGTGCCAGCAGCTCCCGACAGGGGGCGGATGAGCAGTACTTC. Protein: CASSSRQGADEQYF.